This entry concerns a single T cell receptor beta chain. Its antigen remains unknown. This sample is part of a study of beta chain features in type 1 diabetes. Expressed TCRB transcripts were sequenced because the isolated RNA had all been reverse transcribed beforehand. Profiling relied on immunoSEQ multiplex PCR, and the TCRdb table lists in-frame clones only, not all of them. Among 150,000 to 200,000 clones listed, 9% to 10% were seen once. Whole-study findings and limits: Moderate but significant shortening of TCRB CDR3s was recorded in all four CD4+ subsets from Type 1 diabetes patients. More deletions and fewer insertions at VDJ junctions were found in patients with type 1 diabetes.

Per germline, CDR1 SGHAT and CDR2 FQNNGV. This CDR3 region has 13 residues. V was pared by 3 bases and J by 10 bases, with 13 bases between. The sequence came from a woman in her thirties with type 1 diabetes. The chain combines TRBV11-2 with TRBJ1-5, with no clear D. The sample consisted of central memory CD4+ T cells from blood. CDR3 bases: TGTGCCAGCAGCTTCGATCTCTGGAGTCCCCAGCATTTT. Protein product: CASSFDLWSPQHF. The complete variable domain, with remaining parts taken from reference TRBV11-2 and TRBJ1-5, reads EAGVAQSPRYKIIEKRQSVAFWCNPISGHATLYWYQQILGQGPKLLIQFQNNGVVDDSQLPKDRFSAERLKGVDSTLKIQPAKLEDSAVYLCASSFDLWSPQHFGDGTRLSIL.